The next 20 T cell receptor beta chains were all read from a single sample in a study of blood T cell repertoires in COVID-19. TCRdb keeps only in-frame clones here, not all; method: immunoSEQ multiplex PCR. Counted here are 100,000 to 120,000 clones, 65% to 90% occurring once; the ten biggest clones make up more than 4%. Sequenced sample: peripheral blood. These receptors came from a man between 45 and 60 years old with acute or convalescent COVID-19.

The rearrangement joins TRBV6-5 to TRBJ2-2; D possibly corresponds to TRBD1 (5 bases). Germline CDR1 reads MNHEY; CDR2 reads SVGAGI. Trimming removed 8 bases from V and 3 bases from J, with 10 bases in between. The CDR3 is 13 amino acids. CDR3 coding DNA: TGTGCCAGCGTAGGGGCCGACACCGGGGAGCTGTTTTTT. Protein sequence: CASVGADTGELFF.

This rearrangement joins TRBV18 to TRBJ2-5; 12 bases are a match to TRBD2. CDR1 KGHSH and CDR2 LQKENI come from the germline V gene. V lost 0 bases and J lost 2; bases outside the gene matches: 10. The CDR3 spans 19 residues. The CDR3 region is CASSPPRLAGVPPQETQYF. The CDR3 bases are TGTGCCAGCTCACCACCGCGACTAGCGGGAGTGCCGCCTCAAGAGACCCAGTACTTC.

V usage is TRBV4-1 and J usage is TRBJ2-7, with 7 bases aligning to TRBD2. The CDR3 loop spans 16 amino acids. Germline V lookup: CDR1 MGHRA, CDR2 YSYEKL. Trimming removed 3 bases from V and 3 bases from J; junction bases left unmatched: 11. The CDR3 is CASSHAAYTGGYEQYF. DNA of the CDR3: TGCGCCAGCAGCCACGCAGCTTACACGGGGGGCTACGAGCAGTACTTC.

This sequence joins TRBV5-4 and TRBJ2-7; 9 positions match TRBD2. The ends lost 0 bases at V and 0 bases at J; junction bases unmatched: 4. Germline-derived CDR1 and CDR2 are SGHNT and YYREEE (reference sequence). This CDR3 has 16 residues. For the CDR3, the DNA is TGTGCCAGCAGCTTGGCCGGTAGCGGGAGCTCCTACGAGCAGTACTTC. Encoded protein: CASSLAGSGSSYEQYF.

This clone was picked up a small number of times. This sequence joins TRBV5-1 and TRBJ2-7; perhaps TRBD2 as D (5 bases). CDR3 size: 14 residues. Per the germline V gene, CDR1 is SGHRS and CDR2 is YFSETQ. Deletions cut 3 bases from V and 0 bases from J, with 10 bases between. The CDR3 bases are TGCGCCAGCAGCTCCACCGGGGTCTCCTACGAGCAGTACTTC. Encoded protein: CASSSTGVSYEQYF.

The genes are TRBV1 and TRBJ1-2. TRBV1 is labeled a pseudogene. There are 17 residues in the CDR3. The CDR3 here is CTSSQEVRFLKRDGYTF. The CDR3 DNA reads TGCACCAGCAGCCAAGAAGTTAGGTTTCTCAAACGGGATGGCTACACCTTC.

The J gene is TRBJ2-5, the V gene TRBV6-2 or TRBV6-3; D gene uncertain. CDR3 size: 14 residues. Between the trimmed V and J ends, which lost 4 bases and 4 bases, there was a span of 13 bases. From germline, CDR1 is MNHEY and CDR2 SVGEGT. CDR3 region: CASSFPPFIETQYF. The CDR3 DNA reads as TGTGCCAGCAGTTTTCCCCCGTTTATAGAGACCCAGTACTTC.

The CDR3 nucleotides are TGTGCCAGCAGCCAAAGACAGGATCAATCGCCCCAGCATTTT. This gives the protein CASSQRQDQSPQHF. The gene calls are TRBV5-5 and TRBJ1-5, with a possible D match to TRBD1 (6 bases). Germline V gene data show CDR1 as SGHKS and CDR2 as YYEKEE (reference sequence). The CDR3 sequence is 14 residues long. Trimming took 4 bases from V and 9 from J, leaving 17 bases between them. The entire variable domain, with the rest obtained from reference TRBV5-5 and TRBJ1-5, is as follows: DAGVTQSPTHLIKTRGQQVTLRCSPISGHKSVSWYQQVLGQGPQFIFQYYEKEERGRGNFPDRFSARQFPNYSSELNVNALLLGDSALYLCASSQRQDQSPQHFGDGTRLSIL.

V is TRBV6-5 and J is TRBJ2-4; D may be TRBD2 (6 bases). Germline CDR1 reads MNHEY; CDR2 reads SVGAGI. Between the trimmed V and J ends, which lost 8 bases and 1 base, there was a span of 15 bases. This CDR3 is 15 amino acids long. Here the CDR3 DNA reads TGTGCCAGCCGGGGGAGGCATCTGGCCAAAAACATTCAGTACTTC. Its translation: CASRGRHLAKNIQYF.

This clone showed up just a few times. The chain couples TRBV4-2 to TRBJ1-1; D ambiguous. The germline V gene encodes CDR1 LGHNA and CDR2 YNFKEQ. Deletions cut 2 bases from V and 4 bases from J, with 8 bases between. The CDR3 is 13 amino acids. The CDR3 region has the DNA TGTGCCAGCAGCCAAACAGTGGGCACTGAAGCTTTCTTT. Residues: CASSQTVGTEAFF.

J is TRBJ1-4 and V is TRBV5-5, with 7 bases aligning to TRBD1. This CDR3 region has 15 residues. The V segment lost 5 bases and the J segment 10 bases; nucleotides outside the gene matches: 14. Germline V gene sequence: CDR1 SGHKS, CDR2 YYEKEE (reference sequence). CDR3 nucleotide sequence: TGTGCCAGCAGACAGACAGGGTATTTGGGGGGAAAACTGTTTTTT. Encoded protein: CASRQTGYLGGKLFF.

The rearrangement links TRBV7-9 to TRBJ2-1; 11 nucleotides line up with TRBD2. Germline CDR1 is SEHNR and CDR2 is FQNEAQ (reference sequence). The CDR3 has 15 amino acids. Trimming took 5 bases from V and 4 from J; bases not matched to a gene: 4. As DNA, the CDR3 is TGTGCCAGCAGCGCCGGGACTAGCGGATACAATGAGCAGTTCTTC. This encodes CASSAGTSGYNEQFF.

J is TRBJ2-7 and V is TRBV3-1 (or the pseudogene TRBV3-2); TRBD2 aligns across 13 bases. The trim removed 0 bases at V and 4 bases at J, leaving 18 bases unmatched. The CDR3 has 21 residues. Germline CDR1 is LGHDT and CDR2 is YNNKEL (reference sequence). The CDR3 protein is CASSQDSWTSGSRGVIYEQYF. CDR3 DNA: TGTGCCAGCAGCCAAGATAGTTGGACTAGCGGGAGTCGGGGGGTGATATACGAGCAGTACTTC.

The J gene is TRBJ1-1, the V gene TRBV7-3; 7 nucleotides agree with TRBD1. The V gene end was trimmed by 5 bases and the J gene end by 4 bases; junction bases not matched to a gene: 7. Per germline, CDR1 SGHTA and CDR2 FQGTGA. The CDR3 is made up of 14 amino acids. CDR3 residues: CASSKTGRVTEAFF. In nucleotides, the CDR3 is TGTGCCAGCAGCAAGACAGGGAGAGTCACTGAAGCTTTCTTT.

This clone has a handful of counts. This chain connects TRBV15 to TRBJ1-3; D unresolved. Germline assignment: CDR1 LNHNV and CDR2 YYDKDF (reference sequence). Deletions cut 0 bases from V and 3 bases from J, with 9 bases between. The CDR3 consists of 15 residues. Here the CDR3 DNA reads TGTGCCACCAGCAGAGATGCCGCCGGTGGAAACACCATATATTTT. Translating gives CATSRDAAGGNTIYF.

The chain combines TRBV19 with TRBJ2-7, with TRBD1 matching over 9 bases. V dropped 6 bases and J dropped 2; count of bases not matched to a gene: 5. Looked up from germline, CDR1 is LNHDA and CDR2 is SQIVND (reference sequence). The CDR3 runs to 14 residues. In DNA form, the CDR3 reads TGTGCCAGTAGAGGGACAGGGAGGACCTACGAGCAGTACTTC. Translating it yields CASRGTGRTYEQYF.

The CDR3 DNA sequence: TGTGCCAGCAGCTTAGATGGACTGTCCTACAATGAGCAGTTCTTC. Translating gives CASSLDGLSYNEQFF. The V gene is TRBV7-8, the J gene TRBJ2-1, with a weak D call TRBD2 (5 bases). There are 15 residues in the CDR3. Germline V gene sequence: CDR1 SGHVS, CDR2 FQNEAQ. With 1 base removed from V and 1 base from J, the gap between germline ends came to 8 bases.

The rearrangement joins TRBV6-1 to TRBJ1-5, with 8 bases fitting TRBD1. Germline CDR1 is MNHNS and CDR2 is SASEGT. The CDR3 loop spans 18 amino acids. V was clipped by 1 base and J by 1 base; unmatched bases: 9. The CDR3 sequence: CASSEDRRGRYSNQPQHF. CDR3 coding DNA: TGTGCCAGCAGTGAAGATCGCAGGGGGCGATACAGCAATCAGCCCCAGCATTTT.

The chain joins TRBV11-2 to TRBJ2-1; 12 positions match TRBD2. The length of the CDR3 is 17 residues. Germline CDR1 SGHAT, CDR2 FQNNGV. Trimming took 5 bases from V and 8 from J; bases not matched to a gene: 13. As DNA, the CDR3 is TGTGCCAGCAGCCATGATTCGACTAGCGGGGGTTTGGATGAGCAGTTCTTC. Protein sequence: CASSHDSTSGGLDEQFF.

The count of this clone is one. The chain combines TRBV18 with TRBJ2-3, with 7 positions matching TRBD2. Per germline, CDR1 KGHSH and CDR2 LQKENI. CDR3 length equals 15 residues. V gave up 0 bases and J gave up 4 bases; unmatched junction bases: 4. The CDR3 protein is CASSPPMRGSDTQYF. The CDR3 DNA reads TGTGCCAGCTCACCACCGATGCGGGGGTCAGATACGCAGTATTTT.